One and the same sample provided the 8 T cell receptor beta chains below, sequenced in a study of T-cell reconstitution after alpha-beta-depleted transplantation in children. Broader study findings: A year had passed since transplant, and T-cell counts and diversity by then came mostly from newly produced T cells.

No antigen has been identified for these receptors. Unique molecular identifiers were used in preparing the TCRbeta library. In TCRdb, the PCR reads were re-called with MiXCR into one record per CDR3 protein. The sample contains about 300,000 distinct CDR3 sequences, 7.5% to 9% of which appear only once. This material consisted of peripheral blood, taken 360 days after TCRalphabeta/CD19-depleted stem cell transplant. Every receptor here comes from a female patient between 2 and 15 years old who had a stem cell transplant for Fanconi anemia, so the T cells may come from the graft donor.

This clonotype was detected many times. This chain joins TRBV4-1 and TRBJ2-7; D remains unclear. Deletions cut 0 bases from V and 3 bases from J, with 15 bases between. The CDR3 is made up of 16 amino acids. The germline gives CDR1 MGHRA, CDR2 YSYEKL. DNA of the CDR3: TGCGCCAGCAGCCAAGATTGGATGGCGGAGATCTACGAGCAGTACTTC. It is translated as CASSQDWMAEIYEQYF.

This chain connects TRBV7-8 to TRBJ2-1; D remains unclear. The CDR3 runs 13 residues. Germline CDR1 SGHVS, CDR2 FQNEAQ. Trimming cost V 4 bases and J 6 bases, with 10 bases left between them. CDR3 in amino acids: CASSWFESNEQFF. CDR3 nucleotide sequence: TGTGCCAGCAGCTGGTTTGAGTCCAATGAGCAGTTCTTC.

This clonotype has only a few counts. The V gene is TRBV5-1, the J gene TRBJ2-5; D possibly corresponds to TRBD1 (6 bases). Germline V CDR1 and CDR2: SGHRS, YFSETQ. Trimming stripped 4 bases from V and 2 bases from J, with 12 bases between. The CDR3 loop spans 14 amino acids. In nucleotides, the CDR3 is TGCGCCAGCAGCCCCCACAGGGCTCAAGAGACCCAGTACTTC. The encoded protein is CASSPHRAQETQYF.

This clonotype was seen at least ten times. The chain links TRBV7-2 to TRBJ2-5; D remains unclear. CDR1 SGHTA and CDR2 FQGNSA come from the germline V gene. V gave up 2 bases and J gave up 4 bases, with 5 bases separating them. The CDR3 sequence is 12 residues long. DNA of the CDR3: TGTGCCAGCAGCTTAAGATCAGAGACCCAGTACTTC. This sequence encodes CASSLRSETQYF.

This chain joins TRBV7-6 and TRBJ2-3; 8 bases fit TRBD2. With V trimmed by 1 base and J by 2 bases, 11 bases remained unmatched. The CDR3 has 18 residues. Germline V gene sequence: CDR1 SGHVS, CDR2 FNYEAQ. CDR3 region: CASSLVSPGLEYTDTQYF. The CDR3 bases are TGTGCCAGCAGCTTAGTATCCCCGGGACTAGAATACACAGATACGCAGTATTTT.

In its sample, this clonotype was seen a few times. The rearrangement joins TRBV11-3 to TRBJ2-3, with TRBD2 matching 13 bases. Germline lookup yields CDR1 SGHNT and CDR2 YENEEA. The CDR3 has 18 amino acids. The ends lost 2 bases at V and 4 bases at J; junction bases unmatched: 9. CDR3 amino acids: CASSLYRRLAGGSDTQYF. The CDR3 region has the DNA TGTGCCAGCAGCTTATACCGTAGACTAGCGGGGGGTTCAGATACGCAGTATTTT.

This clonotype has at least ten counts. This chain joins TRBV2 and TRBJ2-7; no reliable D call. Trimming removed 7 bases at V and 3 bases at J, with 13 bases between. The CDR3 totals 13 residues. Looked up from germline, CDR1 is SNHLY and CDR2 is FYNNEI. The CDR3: CASIRDAIYEQYF. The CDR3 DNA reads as TGTGCCAGCATACGCGACGCGATCTACGAGCAGTACTTC.

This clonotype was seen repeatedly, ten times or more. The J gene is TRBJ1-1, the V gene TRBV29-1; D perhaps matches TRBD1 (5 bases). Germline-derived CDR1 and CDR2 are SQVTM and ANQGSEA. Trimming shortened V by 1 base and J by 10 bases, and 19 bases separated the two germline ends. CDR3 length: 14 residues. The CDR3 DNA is TGCAGCGTTGAAGCCTTCCCACTGGGGGGTAGAGCTTTCTTT. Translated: CSVEAFPLGGRAFF.